The 2 T cell receptor beta chains listed next were all sequenced from one sample in a study of blood T cell repertoires in COVID-19. Some clones are missing from TCRdb's copy, which holds only in-frame ones; the method was immunoSEQ multiplex PCR. The sample lists under 300,000 clones, around 86% occurring once. The sequencing input was peripheral blood. The receptor set was obtained from a man older than 75 with acute or convalescent COVID-19.

The rearrangement joins TRBV5-1 to TRBJ1-1, with a possible D match to TRBD1 (5 bases). Looked up from germline, CDR1 is SGHRS and CDR2 is YFSETQ. Trimming left V 2 bases short and J 4 bases short, with 12 bases between. This CDR3 region has 14 residues. In DNA form, the CDR3 reads TGCGCCAGCAGCTTCCAAATAAGGGGCACTGAAGCTTTCTTT. This encodes CASSFQIRGTEAFF.

The CDR3: CASSFLTGELFF. DNA of the CDR3: TGTGCCAGCAGTTTTCTCACCGGGGAGCTGTTTTTT. The chain combines TRBV27 with TRBJ2-2; no firm D call. The CDR3 has 12 residues. V shed 3 bases and J shed 4 bases, with 3 bases lying between them. Germline V gene data show CDR1 as MNHEY and CDR2 as SMNVEV (reference sequence).